One sample yielded the 31 T cell receptor beta chains listed below, sequenced in a study of cytomegalovirus exposure and HLA in healthy donors. Sequencing used immunoSEQ multiplex PCR; TCRdb keeps in-frame clones, though not all of them. The repertoire holds around 130,000 clones, with nearly 90% as singletons. Sequencing was performed on PBMCs. These receptors were collected from a man aged 25-45 years in good health and CMV-seronegative.

CDR3: CASSEARGWDIQYF. The CDR3 nucleotides read TGTGCCAGCAGTGAAGCTAGGGGATGGGACATTCAGTACTTC. The rearrangement links TRBV2 to TRBJ2-4, with D perhaps matching TRBD1 (5 bases). CDR1 SNHLY and CDR2 FYNNEI come from the germline V gene. CDR3 length: 14 residues. Trimming took 0 bases from V and 8 from J, leaving 11 bases between them.

This chain uses TRBV7-3 with TRBJ1-6, with D hard to call. The V gene's germline CDR1 is SGHTA and CDR2 FQGTGA. The CDR3 contains 14 residues. Between the trimmed V and J ends, which lost 5 bases and 7 bases, there was a span of 12 bases. CDR3 DNA: TGTGCCAGCAGCCCGGGATCCGGCAATTCACCCCTCCACTTT. Translation: CASSPGSGNSPLHF.

The chain carries TRBV6-5 and TRBJ2-3; possibly TRBD1 for D (6 bases). The CDR3 has 13 amino acids. The germline CDR1 and CDR2 sequences are MNHEY and SVGAGI. Trimming stripped 6 bases from V and 3 bases from J, with 10 bases between. Written as DNA, the CDR3 is TGTGCCAGCAGGCGACAGGTTACAGATACGCAGTATTTT. It encodes CASRRQVTDTQYF.

This chain joins TRBV2 and TRBJ1-2; 7 nucleotides match TRBD1. This CDR3 contains 18 residues. V shed 5 bases and J 3 bases; nucleotides not matched to a gene: 18. Germline V gene lookup returns CDR1 SNHLY and CDR2 FYNNEI. CDR3 sequence reads: CASSTQGQPRSVHYGYTF. For the CDR3, the DNA is TGTGCCAGCAGTACCCAGGGACAGCCACGTTCCGTACACTATGGCTACACCTTC.

V usage is TRBV18 and J usage is TRBJ2-1; tentatively, D is TRBD2 (5 bases). V lost 2 bases and J 4 bases, leaving 12 bases between the germline ends. The CDR3 is 15 amino acids. Germline CDR1 and CDR2: KGHSH and LQKENI. The CDR3 DNA sequence: TGTGCCAGCTCACCAGGGAGTGGCCTTTACAATGAGCAGTTCTTC. This sequence encodes CASSPGSGLYNEQFF.

The chain uses TRBV4-2 and TRBJ2-7; the match to TRBD1 covers 7 bases. V lost 0 bases to trimming and J lost 6 bases; unmatched junction nucleotides: 5. This CDR3 has 14 amino acids. Germline loops: CDR1 LGHNA, CDR2 YNFKEQ. In DNA, the CDR3 is TGTGCCAGCAGCCAAGAGAGGGGGCGAGGCGAGCAGTACTTC. Translation: CASSQERGRGEQYF.

This chain connects TRBV6-1 to TRBJ2-7; D ambiguous. V shed 2 bases and J shed 0 bases, with 8 bases lying between them. From germline, CDR1 is MNHNS and CDR2 SASEGT. The length of the CDR3 is 14 residues. CDR3 nucleotides: TGTGCCAGCAGTGAACTAGACCGCTCCTACGAGCAGTACTTC. Encoded protein: CASSELDRSYEQYF.

This sequence joins TRBV5-1 and TRBJ1-2; D uncertain. Deletions cut 4 bases from V and 4 bases from J, with 8 bases between. This CDR3 is built from 12 residues. Germline loops: CDR1 SGHRS, CDR2 YFSETQ. The CDR3 region is CASSPEAYGYTF. The CDR3 DNA follows: TGCGCCAGCAGCCCCGAGGCCTATGGCTACACCTTC.

The V and J genes are TRBV7-9 and TRBJ1-4; TRBD1 agrees at 9 bases. The ends lost 2 bases at V and 8 bases at J; junction bases unmatched: 6. The CDR3 runs 15 residues. The V gene's germline CDR1 is SEHNR and CDR2 FQNEAQ (reference sequence). CDR3 protein: CASSLNRGRGEKLFF. The CDR3 coding sequence is TGTGCCAGCAGCTTAAACAGGGGGCGCGGGGAAAAACTGTTTTTT.

The chain carries TRBV9 and TRBJ2-2, with no clear D. Trimming cost V 4 bases and J 0 bases, with 4 bases left between them. This CDR3 contains 13 residues. Germline V lookup: CDR1 SGDLS, CDR2 YYNGEE. CDR3 bases: TGTGCCAGCAGCCCTCCGAACACCGGGGAGCTGTTTTTT. Translating gives CASSPPNTGELFF.

The V and J genes are TRBV13 and TRBJ2-2, with a weak D call TRBD2 (8 bases). Germline CDR1 reads PRHDT; CDR2 reads FYEKMQ (reference sequence). This CDR3 comprises 18 residues. Trimming pared 5 bases from V and 2 bases from J, leaving 21 bases between. The CDR3 DNA sequence: TGTGCCAGCAGCCCAGGGGGAACTAGCGGTGCAAACACCGGGGAGCTGTTTTTT. It encodes CASSPGGTSGANTGELFF.

The rearrangement links TRBV5-1 to TRBJ1-2, with D hard to call. V dropped 0 bases and J dropped 0 bases, with 9 bases sitting between them. CDR3 size: 15 residues. The germline V gene encodes CDR1 SGHRS and CDR2 YFSETQ. The CDR3 DNA is TGCGCCAGCAGCTTGGTCCCCTCTCCTAACTATGGCTACACCTTC. Its translation: CASSLVPSPNYGYTF.

V and J are TRBV7-2 and TRBJ1-1; 9 bases fit TRBD1. The CDR3 has 15 amino acids. Germline-derived CDR1 and CDR2 are SGHTA and FQGNSA. With 5 bases clipped from V and 3 bases from J, the junction kept 7 bases outside the gene matches. The CDR3 here is CASSKGQGGDTEAFF. In nucleotides, the CDR3 is TGTGCCAGCAGCAAGGGACAGGGCGGCGACACTGAAGCTTTCTTT.

This chain uses TRBV7-2 with TRBJ2-2, with D possibly being TRBD2 (6 bases). CDR1 is SGHTA, CDR2 FQGNSA, per germline. This CDR3 is built from 16 residues. With 5 bases removed from V and 6 bases from J, the gap between germline ends came to 19 bases. CDR3 nucleotides: TGTGCCAGCAGCCCATTCGGGGGAGCGGTCGCCGGGGAGCTGTTTTTT. This gives the protein CASSPFGGAVAGELFF.

This clone was seen just once. The same CDR3 arises from other DNA sequences in this sample as well. This chain joins TRBV7-9 and TRBJ1-2; no clear D. The CDR3 totals 13 residues. V was shortened by 1 base and J by 4 bases, with 7 bases between the two germline ends. Germline V CDR1 and CDR2: SEHNR, FQNEAQ (reference sequence). DNA for the CDR3: TGTGCCAGCAGCTTAGGGGCAGGCTATGGCTACACCTTC. It is translated as CASSLGAGYGYTF. The entire variable domain, with the rest obtained from reference TRBV7-9 and TRBJ1-2, is as follows: DTGVSQNPRHKITKRGQNVTFRCDPISEHNRLYWYRQTLGQGPEFLTYFQNEAQLEKSRLLSDRFSAERPKGSFSTLEIQRTEQGDSAMYLCASSLGAGYGYTFGSGTRLTVV.

V usage is TRBV4-2 and J usage is TRBJ2-3, with 8 bases fitting TRBD1. The germline V gene has CDR1 LGHNA and CDR2 YNFKEQ. V lost 2 bases to trimming and J lost 0 bases; unmatched junction nucleotides: 7. CDR3 length equals 17 residues. CDR3 sequence (DNA): TGTGCCAGCAGCCAACCTTACAGGGGGTTGAGCACAGATACGCAGTATTTT. Translating gives CASSQPYRGLSTDTQYF.

This clone was detected many times. The chain uses TRBV11-2 and TRBJ1-5; 7 positions match TRBD1. The CDR3 covers 17 residues. Germline CDR1 SGHAT, CDR2 FQNNGV. With V trimmed by 8 bases and J by 0 bases, 13 bases remained unmatched. The CDR3 region has the DNA TGTGCCAGCCGTGCTGATACCGGGACAGTTAGCAATCAGCCCCAGCATTTT. Amino acids: CASRADTGTVSNQPQHF.

The chain couples TRBV5-4 to TRBJ1-3, with D uncertain. The germline V and J ends were trimmed by 5 bases and 0 bases, with 6 bases remaining between them. CDR1 is SGHNT, CDR2 YYREEE, per germline (reference sequence). There are 13 residues in the CDR3. The CDR3 loop reads CASRGPSGNTIYF. The CDR3 DNA sequence: TGTGCCAGCAGGGGCCCCTCTGGAAACACCATATATTTT.

The V call is TRBV11-2, the J call TRBJ2-7, with 9 bases aligning to TRBD1. V lost 7 bases, J lost 5 bases, and 9 bases stayed unmatched. Per the germline V gene, CDR1 is SGHAT and CDR2 is FQNNGV. The CDR3 is made up of 14 amino acids. The CDR3 protein is CASTQGQGSNEQYF. CDR3 nucleotide sequence: TGTGCCAGCACCCAGGGACAGGGATCCAACGAGCAGTACTTC.

This chain joins TRBV7-6 and TRBJ2-1; TRBD1 aligns across 7 bases. CDR3 length: 13 residues. CDR1 is SGHVS, CDR2 FNYEAQ, per germline. The J segment lost 2 bases and the V segment lost 8 bases, leaving 3 bases of the junction unmatched. CDR3 in DNA: TGTGCCAGCGCAACAGGGGCCTACAATGAGCAGTTCTTC. Its translation is CASATGAYNEQFF. Based on the CDR3 plus reference TRBV7-6 and TRBJ2-1, the full variable domain is GAGVSQSPRYKVTKRGQDVALRCDPISGHVSLYWYRQALGQGPEFLTYFNYEAQQDKSGLPNDRFSAERPEGSISTLTIQRTEQRDSAMYRCASATGAYNEQFFGPGTRLTVL.

The genes are TRBV28 and TRBJ2-7; 11 nucleotides line up with TRBD2. Per the germline V gene, CDR1 is MDHEN and CDR2 is SYDVKM. This CDR3 has 14 amino acids. V was pared by 10 bases and J by 6 bases, with 11 bases of the junction left unmatched. CDR3 sequence (DNA): TGTGCCACATTGTTGCTAGCGGGGGGTACCGAGCAGTACTTC. It codes for CATLLLAGGTEQYF.

The chain uses TRBV2 and TRBJ1-2, with no clear D. The V end lost 1 base, the J end lost 4 bases, and 7 bases lay between the germline ends. Germline values: CDR1 SNHLY, CDR2 FYNNEI. The length of the CDR3 is 13 residues. CDR3 sequence reads: CASSEGQAYGYTF. The CDR3 nucleotides are TGTGCCAGCAGTGAAGGGCAGGCCTATGGCTACACCTTC.

This chain uses TRBV4-1 with TRBJ2-1; unclear D gene. This CDR3 has 16 residues. The V and J ends lost 0 bases and 0 bases respectively, with 9 bases between them. Per germline, CDR1 MGHRA and CDR2 YSYEKL. CDR3: CASSQDITGSYNEQFF. CDR3 DNA sequence: TGCGCCAGCAGCCAAGATATAACGGGCTCCTACAATGAGCAGTTCTTC.

The chain uses TRBV29-1 and TRBJ2-7; the D gene is possibly TRBD2 (5 bases). This CDR3 has 13 amino acids. V lost 4 bases and J 5 bases, leaving 15 bases between the germline ends. CDR1 is SQVTM and CDR2 is ANQGSEA in the germline V gene. The CDR3 DNA sequence: TGCAGCGTTGTTCAGAGGGATAAGGACGAGCAGTACTTC. It translates to CSVVQRDKDEQYF.

The chain has TRBV18 and TRBJ1-5, with a possible D match to TRBD1 (6 bases). The CDR3 totals 16 residues. V was shortened by 2 bases and J by 4 bases, with 15 bases between the two germline ends. CDR1 KGHSH and CDR2 LQKENI come from the germline V gene. The DNA for the CDR3 is TGTGCCAGCTCACCATTAGGGACACTGACTAATCAGCCCCAGCATTTT. It specifies CASSPLGTLTNQPQHF.

This clone has more than one count but fewer than ten. The CDR3 coding sequence is TGTGCCATCAGTGAACTACCCGGGACAGATAATTCACCCCTCCACTTT. It codes for CAISELPGTDNSPLHF. The rearrangement joins TRBV10-3 to TRBJ1-6; 7 nucleotides align to TRBD1. The CDR3 is made up of 16 amino acids. The germline CDR1 and CDR2 sequences are ENHRY and SYGVKD. V lost 3 bases to trimming and J lost 5 bases; unmatched junction nucleotides: 7.

The V call is TRBV28, the J call TRBJ2-2; D perhaps matches TRBD1 (6 bases). The CDR3 consists of 13 residues. Germline-derived CDR1 and CDR2 are MDHEN and SYDVKM. The CDR3 DNA is TGTGGGGCTTGGGGGCGCGGCACCGGGGAGCTGTTTTTT. Translating gives CGAWGRGTGELFF.

This sequence joins TRBV11-2 and TRBJ2-4, with TRBD2 as a possible D gene (6 bases). V lost 2 bases and J 4 bases, leaving 18 bases between the germline ends. The V gene's germline CDR1 is SGHAT and CDR2 FQNNGV. The CDR3 totals 17 residues. This CDR3 reads CASSLWGDASSKNIQYF. The CDR3 nucleotides read TGTGCCAGCAGCTTATGGGGGGACGCATCTTCTAAAAACATTCAGTACTTC.

The chain combines TRBV2 with TRBJ2-2, with TRBD2 matching 12 bases. CDR3 length: 15 amino acids. V lost 6 bases, J lost 6 bases, and 5 bases stayed unmatched. Germline values: CDR1 SNHLY, CDR2 FYNNEI. The CDR3 nucleotides read TGTGCCAGCAGAAGACTAGCGGGGGCCTCCGGGGAGCTGTTTTTT. Translation: CASRRLAGASGELFF.

CDR3 region: CATARDYQETQYF. CDR3 sequence (DNA): TGTGCCACAGCCCGGGACTACCAAGAGACCCAGTACTTC. This rearrangement joins TRBV15 to TRBJ2-5; TRBD2 is a possible D gene (6 bases). The CDR3 spans 13 residues. V lost 9 bases, J lost 0 bases, and 11 bases lay in between. The germline gives CDR1 LNHNV, CDR2 YYDKDF (reference sequence).

V and J are TRBV5-8 and TRBJ1-5; D is undetermined. In germline, CDR1 is SGHTS, CDR2 YDEGEE. V gave up 4 bases and J gave up 2 bases, with 13 bases separating them. There are 15 residues in the CDR3. CDR3 bases: TGTGCCAGCAGCCTTACGGGATTAGGCAATCAGCCCCAGCATTTT. This encodes CASSLTGLGNQPQHF.